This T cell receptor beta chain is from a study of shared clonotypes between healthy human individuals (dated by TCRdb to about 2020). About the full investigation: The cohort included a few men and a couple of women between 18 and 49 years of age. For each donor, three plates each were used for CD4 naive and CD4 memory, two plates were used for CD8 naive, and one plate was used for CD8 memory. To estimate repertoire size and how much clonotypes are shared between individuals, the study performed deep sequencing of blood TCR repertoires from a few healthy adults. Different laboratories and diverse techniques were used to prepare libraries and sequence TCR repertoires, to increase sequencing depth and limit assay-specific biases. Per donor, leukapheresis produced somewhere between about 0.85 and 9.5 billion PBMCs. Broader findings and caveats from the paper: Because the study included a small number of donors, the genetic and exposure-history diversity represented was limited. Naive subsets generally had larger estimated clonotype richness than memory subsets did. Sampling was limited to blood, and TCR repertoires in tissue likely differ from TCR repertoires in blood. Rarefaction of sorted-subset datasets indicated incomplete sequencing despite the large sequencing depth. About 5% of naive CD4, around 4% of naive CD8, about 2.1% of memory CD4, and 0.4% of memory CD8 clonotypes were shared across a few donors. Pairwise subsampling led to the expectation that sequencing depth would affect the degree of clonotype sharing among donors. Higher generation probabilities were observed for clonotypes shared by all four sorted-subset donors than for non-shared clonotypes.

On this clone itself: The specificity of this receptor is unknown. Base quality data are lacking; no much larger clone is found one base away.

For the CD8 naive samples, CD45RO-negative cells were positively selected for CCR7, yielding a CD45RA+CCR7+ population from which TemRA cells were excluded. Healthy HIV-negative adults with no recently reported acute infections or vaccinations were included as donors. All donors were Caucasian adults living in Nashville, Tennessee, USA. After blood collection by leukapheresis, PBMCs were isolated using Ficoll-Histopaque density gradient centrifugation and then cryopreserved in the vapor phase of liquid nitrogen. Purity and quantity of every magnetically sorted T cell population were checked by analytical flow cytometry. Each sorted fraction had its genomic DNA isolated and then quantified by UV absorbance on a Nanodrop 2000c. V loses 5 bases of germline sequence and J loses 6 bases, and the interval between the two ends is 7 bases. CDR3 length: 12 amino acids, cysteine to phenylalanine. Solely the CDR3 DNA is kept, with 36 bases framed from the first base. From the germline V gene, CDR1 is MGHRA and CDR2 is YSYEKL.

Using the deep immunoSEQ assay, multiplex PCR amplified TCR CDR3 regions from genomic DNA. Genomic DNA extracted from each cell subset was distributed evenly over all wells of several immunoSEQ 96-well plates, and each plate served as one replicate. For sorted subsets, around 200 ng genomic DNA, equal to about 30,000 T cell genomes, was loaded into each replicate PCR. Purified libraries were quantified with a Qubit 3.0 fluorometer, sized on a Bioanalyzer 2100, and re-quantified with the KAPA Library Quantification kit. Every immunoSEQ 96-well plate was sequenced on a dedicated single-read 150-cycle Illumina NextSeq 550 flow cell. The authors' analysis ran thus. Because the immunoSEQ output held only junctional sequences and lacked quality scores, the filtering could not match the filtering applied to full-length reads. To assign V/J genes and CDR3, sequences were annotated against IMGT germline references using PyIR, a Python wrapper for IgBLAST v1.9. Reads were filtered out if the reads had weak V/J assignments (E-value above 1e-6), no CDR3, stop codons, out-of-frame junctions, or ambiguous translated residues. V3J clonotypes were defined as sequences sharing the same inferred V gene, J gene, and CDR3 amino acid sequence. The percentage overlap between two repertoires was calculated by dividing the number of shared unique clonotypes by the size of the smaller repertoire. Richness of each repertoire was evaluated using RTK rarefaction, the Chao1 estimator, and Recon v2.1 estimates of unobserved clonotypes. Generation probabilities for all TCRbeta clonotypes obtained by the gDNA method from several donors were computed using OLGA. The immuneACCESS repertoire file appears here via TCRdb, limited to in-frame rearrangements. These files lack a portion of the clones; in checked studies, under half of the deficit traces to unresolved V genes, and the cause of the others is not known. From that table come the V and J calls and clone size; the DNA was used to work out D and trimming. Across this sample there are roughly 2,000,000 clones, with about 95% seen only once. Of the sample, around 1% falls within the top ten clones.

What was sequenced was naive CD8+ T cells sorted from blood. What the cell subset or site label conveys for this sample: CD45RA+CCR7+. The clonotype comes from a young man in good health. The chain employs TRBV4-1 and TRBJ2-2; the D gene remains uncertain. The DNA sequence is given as TGCGCCAGCAGCGGAGCGTCCGGGGAGCTGTTTTTT. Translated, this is CASSGASGELFF.